The 18 T cell receptor beta chains in this list originate from one sample, sequenced in a study of cytomegalovirus exposure and HLA in healthy donors. Profiled with immunoSEQ multiplex PCR; TCRdb holds only in-frame clones, not every one. The data contain about 100,000 clones, roughly 95% of them singletons. The specimen sequenced was PBMCs. Receptor source: a woman aged 18-29 years in good health and CMV-seronegative.

This clone has a single count. The genes are TRBV5-6 and TRBJ2-3, with D hard to call. This CDR3 contains 14 residues. In germline, CDR1 is SGHDT, CDR2 YYEEEE. Trimming took off 4 bases at V and 4 bases at J, with 13 bases between the two ends. CDR3 DNA sequence: TGTGCCAGCAGCCCAGGTTCTCTGGCAGATACGCAGTATTTT. Its translation is CASSPGSLADTQYF. The full variable domain, completed using reference TRBV5-6 and TRBJ2-3, is DAGVTQSPTHLIKTRGQQVTLRCSPKSGHDTVSWYQQALGQGPQFIFQYYEEEERQRGNFPDRFSGHQFPNYSSELNVNALLLGDSALYLCASSPGSLADTQYFGPGTRLTVL.

This chain uses TRBV30 with TRBJ1-5; unclear D gene. Per germline, CDR1 GTSNPN and CDR2 SVGIG (reference sequence). This CDR3 contains 13 residues. Deletions cut 1 base from V and 5 bases from J, with 9 bases between. This chain's CDR3 is CAWSGASDQPQHF. DNA for the CDR3: TGTGCCTGGAGTGGGGCTTCGGATCAGCCCCAGCATTTT.

The rearrangement links TRBV7-6 to TRBJ2-1; the match to TRBD1 covers 9 bases. With 1 base clipped from V and 5 bases from J, the junction kept 6 bases outside the gene matches. CDR3 length: 16 amino acids. Germline V CDR1 and CDR2: SGHVS, FNYEAQ. For the CDR3, the DNA is TGTGCCAGCAGCTTAGGGGACAGGGAGTTTGACAATGAGCAGTTCTTC. Translated: CASSLGDREFDNEQFF.

The chain has TRBV6-1 and TRBJ1-2; 11 nucleotides agree with TRBD1. This CDR3 is built from 16 residues. The V segment lost 2 bases and the J segment 4 bases; nucleotides outside the gene matches: 6. CDR1 is MNHNS, CDR2 SASEGT, per germline. CDR3 DNA: TGTGCCAGCAGTGAAATCGAAGGGACAGGGGGCTATGGCTACACCTTC. Amino acids: CASSEIEGTGGYGYTF.

The V call is TRBV14, the J call TRBJ1-1; D unclear. V lost 0 bases and J lost 7, with 6 bases in between. Looked up from germline, CDR1 is SGHDN and CDR2 is FVKESK. The length of the CDR3 is 12 residues. The CDR3 coding sequence is TGTGCCAGCAGCCAAGATCGGGTTGAAGCTTTCTTT. The encoded protein is CASSQDRVEAFF. The variable domain in full, completed from reference TRBV14 and TRBJ1-1, reads EAGVTQFPSHSVIEKGQTVTLRCDPISGHDNLYWYRRVMGKEIKFLLHFVKESKQDESGMPNNRFLAERTGGTYSTLKVQPAELEDSGVYFCASSQDRVEAFFGQGTRLTVV.

This chain uses TRBV5-1 with TRBJ1-1; no reliable D call. This CDR3 contains 14 residues. The germline V and J ends were trimmed by 4 bases and 7 bases, with 17 bases remaining between them. In germline, CDR1 is SGHRS, CDR2 YFSETQ. The DNA for the CDR3 is TGCGCCAGCAGCACCGGGATTAGCGCTATTGAAGCTTTCTTT. Encoded protein: CASSTGISAIEAFF.

With respect to this clone: At one end, the junction sequence differs from germline, possibly due to a read error. CDR3 coding DNA: TGTGCCAGCATGGACACCTCCTATTTTGTCTTT. It is translated as CASMDTSYFVF. The V gene is TRBV27, the J gene TRBJ1-1; D might be TRBD1 (5 bases). This CDR3 is built from 11 residues. CDR1 is MNHEY and CDR2 is SMNVEV in the germline V gene (reference sequence).

The chain employs TRBV5-3 and TRBJ2-1; the D gene is possibly TRBD2 (6 bases). TRBV5-3 counts as an open reading frame of uncertain function. Trimming took 4 bases from V and 0 from J, leaving 11 bases between them. The CDR3 is 15 residues long. CDR3 DNA sequence: TGTGCCAGAAGCCCCGACGGGAGCTCCTACAATGAGCAGTTCTTC. Amino acids: CARSPDGSSYNEQFF.

This clone was recorded once. The chain uses TRBV19 and TRBJ1-1, with D unresolved. Trimming stripped 8 bases from V and 1 base from J, with 8 bases between. This CDR3 spans 12 amino acids. The germline V gene has CDR1 LNHDA and CDR2 SQIVND (reference sequence). CDR3 in amino acids: CASWAGNTEAFF. CDR3 in DNA: TGTGCCAGTTGGGCGGGGAACACTGAAGCTTTCTTT.

The chain is built from TRBV6-1 and TRBJ1-2; 8 bases are shared with TRBD1. V dropped 2 bases and J dropped 9; count of bases not matched to a gene: 11. The CDR3 consists of 15 residues. The germline gives CDR1 MNHNS, CDR2 SASEGT. The CDR3 coding sequence is TGTGCCAGCAGTGAATCTGGCAGGGGGCGCGATCGCTACACCTTC. Amino acid sequence: CASSESGRGRDRYTF.

The rearrangement uses TRBV6-5 and TRBJ2-7; D is possibly TRBD2 (5 bases). The CDR3 contains 15 residues. Germline lookup yields CDR1 MNHEY and CDR2 SVGAGI. Between the trimmed V and J ends, which lost 2 bases and 3 bases, there was a span of 14 bases. The CDR3 DNA is TGTGCCAGCAGTTACCCCCGGGAAGGGTTCTACGAGCAGTACTTC. Translated, it gives CASSYPREGFYEQYF.

The gene calls are TRBV5-1 and TRBJ2-7; 10 bases align to TRBD2. The germline CDR1 and CDR2 sequences are SGHRS and YFSETQ. The junction had 2 bases not matched to a gene; V was cut back by 2 bases and J by 0 bases. The CDR3 sequence is 15 residues long. The CDR3 sequence is CASSLLAGGSYEQYF. In nucleotides, the CDR3 is TGCGCCAGCAGCTTATTAGCGGGAGGCTCCTACGAGCAGTACTTC. The complete variable domain, with remaining parts taken from reference TRBV5-1 and TRBJ2-7, reads KAGVTQTPRYLIKTRGQQVTLSCSPISGHRSVSWYQQTPGQGLQFLFEYFSETQRNKGNFPGRFSGRQFSNSRSEMNVSTLELGDSALYLCASSLLAGGSYEQYFGPGTRLTVT.

V gene TRBV25-1 combines with J gene TRBJ1-2, with D uncertain. The CDR3 is 11 amino acids. In germline, CDR1 is MGHDK, CDR2 SYGVNS. Trimming stripped 5 bases from V and 5 bases from J, with 6 bases between. CDR3 coding DNA: TGTGCCAGCAGTCTTATGTATGGCTACACCTTC. It yields the protein CASSLMYGYTF.

The chain uses TRBV6-5 and TRBJ2-7, with 8 nucleotides matching TRBD2. CDR1 and CDR2 from the germline V gene are MNHEY and SVGAGI. V lost 0 bases, J lost 1 base, and 2 bases stayed unmatched. The CDR3 runs to 15 residues. Written as DNA, the CDR3 is TGTGCCAGCAGTTACTCAGCGGGAGTGTCCTACGAGCAGTACTTC. Translation gives CASSYSAGVSYEQYF.

The J gene is TRBJ2-2, the V gene TRBV7-2, with D unresolved. Germline V gives CDR1 SGHTA, CDR2 FQGNSA. The V gene lost 6 bases and the J gene lost 0 bases, with 8 bases spanning the gap. The CDR3 extends over 14 amino acids. The CDR3 DNA sequence: TGTGCCAGCAGGCCAAACTCGAACACCGGGGAGCTGTTTTTT. Translating it yields CASRPNSNTGELFF.

The chain carries TRBV6-6 and TRBJ2-4, with TRBD2 matching 10 bases. Trimming removed 5 bases from V and 5 bases from J; junction bases left unmatched: 9. This CDR3 comprises 16 residues. The germline V gene encodes CDR1 MNHNY and CDR2 SVGAGI (reference sequence). CDR3 sequence reads: CASSNGASGSQNIQYF. CDR3 DNA: TGTGCCAGCAGTAACGGGGCTAGCGGGAGCCAAAACATTCAGTACTTC.

The chain employs TRBV30 and TRBJ1-4; D may be TRBD1 (5 bases). Trimming stripped 1 base from V and 5 bases from J, with 17 bases between. Germline CDR1 is GTSNPN and CDR2 is SVGIG (reference sequence). The CDR3 length is 16 residues. The CDR3 region is CAWSDRGAGGNEKLFF. CDR3 coding DNA: TGTGCCTGGAGTGATAGAGGGGCCGGGGGGAATGAAAAACTGTTTTTT.

This chain uses TRBV30 with TRBJ1-1; the D is unclear. The germline CDR1 and CDR2 sequences are GTSNPN and SVGIG (reference sequence). The CDR3 runs to 12 residues. Deletions cut 2 bases from V and 6 bases from J, with 10 bases between. The DNA of the CDR3 is TGTGCCTGGAGTCCCGGTGCCGCTGAAGCTTTCTTT. Translated, it gives CAWSPGAAEAFF.